Reported below is one TCR beta chain. The study drew participants aged 18 to 89 years from about two dozen US areas. The data were taken from a study of blood T cell repertoires in COVID-19. Data came from immunoSEQ multiplex PCR; TCRdb stores just in-frame clones and leaves some out. The data contain hundreds of thousands of clones, roughly 90% of them singletons. Germline lookup yields CDR1 MNHEY and CDR2 SVGAGI. The CDR3 is made up of 15 amino acids. The V end lost 9 bases, the J end lost 3 bases, and 20 bases lay between the germline ends. This TCR came from a woman in her 30s who had recovered from COVID-19. The specimen was PBMCs or T cells enriched from blood (not recorded which). The gene calls are TRBV6-5 and TRBJ1-2; D gene uncertain. The DNA for the CDR3 is TGTGCCAGTTGGTTCGCCCACGAAACTGACTATGGCTACACCTTC. It codes for CASWFAHETDYGYTF.